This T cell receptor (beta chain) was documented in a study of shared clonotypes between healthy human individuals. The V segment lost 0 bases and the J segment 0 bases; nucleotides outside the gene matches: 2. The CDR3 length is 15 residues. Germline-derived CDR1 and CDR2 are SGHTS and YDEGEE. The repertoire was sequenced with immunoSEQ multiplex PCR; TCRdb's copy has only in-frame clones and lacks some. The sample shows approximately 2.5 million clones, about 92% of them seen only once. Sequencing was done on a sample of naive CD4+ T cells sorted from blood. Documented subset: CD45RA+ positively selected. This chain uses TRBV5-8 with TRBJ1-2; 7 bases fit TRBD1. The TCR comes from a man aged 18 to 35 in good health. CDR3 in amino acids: CASSLDGTANYGYTF. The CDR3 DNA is TGTGCCAGCAGCTTGGACGGGACAGCTAACTATGGCTACACCTTC.